This T cell receptor beta chain originates from a study of blood T cell repertoires in COVID-19 (dated by TCRdb to the early 2020s). For context, the study as a whole: Samples from collaborators originated in the United States, Italy and Spain and spanned both the acute and convalescent phases of COVID-19. Deeply sampled blood TCRbeta repertoires from subjects exposed to, actively infected with, or recovered from COVID-19 were included in the dataset. The repertoires were made available in a free public database intended to serve as a resource for research on the immune response to SARS-CoV-2. The samples were drawn from two sources: the first 160 participants of the ongoing ImmuneRACE study, and over 950 subjects contributed by 6 global collaborators. The sample metadata nearly always contained a de-identified subject ID, COVID-19 status, age in years and sex. Where available, HLA class I and class II types were taken from metadata supplied by the sample provider and were not determined by assay-based typing. The prospective study material was composed of cDNA or gDNA derived from T cells, B-cell-depleted T cells, or PBMCs. Overall results and qualifications from the work: How much clinical and demographic metadata was included differed by source and by participant, and the metadata was provided uncurated.

TCRbeta CDR3 regions were amplified from genomic DNA by means of the immunoSEQ Assay, a bias-controlled multiplex PCR. The original methods were these. Within the assay, amplification of reference gene primers was used to estimate how many nucleated cells each sample contained. To quantify the absolute abundance of each unique TCRbeta CDR3 rearrangement, sequence reads were collapsed and filtered. For each sample, productive Simpson clonality was calculated as the square root of Simpson's diversity index across productive rearrangements. In TCRdb, the immuneACCESS table is reduced to in-frame sequences with V and J assigned. These tables do not hold every clone; where another copy was compared, an unresolved V gene accounts for under half, and the others remain unexplained. That table is the source of V, J and clone size, and D and trimming were worked out from the DNA. Counted in this sample were under 150,000 clones; under 85% of them appeared once. The top ten clones comprise 9.5% to 10% of the sample.

The collaborating institutions used their own protocols to collect whole blood in K2EDTA tubes. For TCRbeta analysis, collaborator samples were shipped as frozen whole blood, as isolated PBMCs, or as DNA extracted from either sample type. About this clone: Its antigen has not been determined. Base qualities are not provided; no much larger clone lies one nucleotide away.

According to the germline V gene, CDR1 reads SGHNT and CDR2 reads YENEEA. Relative to germline, V is 5 bases shorter and J is 0 bases shorter, with 10 bases between their ends. Its CDR3 holds 15 amino acids, cysteine through phenylalanine. CDR3 DNA is the only sequence kept; it has 45 bases, read in frame from the first base. Here the chain combines TRBV11-3 and TRBJ2-2; there is no confident call for the D gene. The sequence was obtained from a man aged 35 to 55 with active or convalescent COVID-19. The material sequenced was peripheral blood. Read as DNA, the sequence is TGTGCCAGCAGCCCAGAGGATTCGAACACCGGGGAGCTGTTTTTT. Translated, this is CASSPEDSNTGELFF. Here the CDR3 is joined to the reference TRBV11-3 and TRBJ2-2 genes, and the full variable domain is: EAGVVQSPRYKIIEKKQPVAFWCNPISGHNTLYWYLQNLGQGPELLIRYENEEAVDDSQLPKDRFSAERLKGVDSTLKIQPAELGDSAVYLCASSPEDSNTGELFFGEGSRLTVL.